Detailed here is one T cell receptor beta chain. This entry is derived from a study of cytomegalovirus exposure and HLA in healthy donors. V was clipped by 10 bases and J by 6 bases; unmatched bases: 14. The CDR3 length is 15 residues. CDR1 and CDR2 (germline): LNHDA, SQIVND (reference sequence). The PCR ran on 60 Vbeta and 13 Jbeta primers. Here immunoSEQ multiplex PCR was the method, and the copy in TCRdb shows in-frame clones only, minus some. The data contain roughly 100,000 clones, 60% to 80% of them singletons. The rearrangement uses TRBV19 and TRBJ1-5, with 8 bases matching TRBD1. This TCR was recovered from a man aged 55-75 years in good health and CMV-seropositive. The specimen sequenced was PBMCs. In DNA, the CDR3 is TGTGCCACTCTACCCAGGGGGCACGTCGGTCAGCCCCAGCATTTT. Protein product: CATLPRGHVGQPQHF.